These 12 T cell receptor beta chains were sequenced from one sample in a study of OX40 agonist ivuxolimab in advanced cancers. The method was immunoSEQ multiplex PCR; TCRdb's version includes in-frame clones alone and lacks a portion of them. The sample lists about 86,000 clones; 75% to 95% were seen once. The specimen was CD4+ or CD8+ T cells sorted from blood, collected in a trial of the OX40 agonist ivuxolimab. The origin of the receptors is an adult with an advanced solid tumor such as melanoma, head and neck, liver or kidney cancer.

CDR3: CASSERGLGGANEKLFF. The CDR3 bases are TGTGCCAGCAGTGAACGGGGTTTGGGGGGGGCTAATGAAAAACTGTTTTTT. The chain employs TRBV6-1 and TRBJ1-4; D is possibly TRBD1 (5 bases). V was pared by 2 bases and J by 3 bases, with 16 bases between. The CDR3 is 17 amino acids. Germline CDR1 reads MNHNS; CDR2 reads SASEGT.

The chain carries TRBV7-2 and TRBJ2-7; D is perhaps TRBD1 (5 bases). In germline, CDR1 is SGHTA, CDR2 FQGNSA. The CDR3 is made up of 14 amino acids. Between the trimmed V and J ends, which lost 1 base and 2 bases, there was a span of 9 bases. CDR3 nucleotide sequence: TGTGCCAGCAGCTTAGATACAGGAACCTACGAGCAGTACTTC. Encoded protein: CASSLDTGTYEQYF.

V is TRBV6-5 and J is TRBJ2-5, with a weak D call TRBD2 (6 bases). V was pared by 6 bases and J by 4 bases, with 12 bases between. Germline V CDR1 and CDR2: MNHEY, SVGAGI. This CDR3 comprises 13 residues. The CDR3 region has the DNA TGTGCCAGCAGCGGGCTGGGGGGAGAGACCCAGTACTTC. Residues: CASSGLGGETQYF.

The CDR3: CATSGWTANTGELFF. CDR3 nucleotides: TGTGCCACCAGCGGATGGACAGCGAACACCGGGGAGCTGTTTTTT. This chain joins TRBV15 and TRBJ2-2; D is perhaps TRBD1 (6 bases). Per germline, CDR1 LNHNV and CDR2 YYDKDF (reference sequence). Between the trimmed V and J ends, which lost 5 bases and 0 bases, there was a span of 10 bases. The CDR3 totals 15 residues.

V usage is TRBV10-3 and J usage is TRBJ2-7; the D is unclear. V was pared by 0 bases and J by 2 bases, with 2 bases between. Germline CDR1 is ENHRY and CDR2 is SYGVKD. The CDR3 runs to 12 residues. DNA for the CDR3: TGTGCCATCAGTGAGTCGACCTACGAGCAGTACTTC. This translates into CAISESTYEQYF.

CDR3 amino acids: CASVRLAEVYNEQFF. The DNA for the CDR3 is TGTGCCAGCGTACGACTAGCGGAAGTGTACAATGAGCAGTTCTTC. The chain uses TRBV2 and TRBJ2-1; 9 positions match TRBD2. Per the germline V gene, CDR1 is SNHLY and CDR2 is FYNNEI. Unmatched junction bases numbered 9, after V lost 8 bases and J lost 4 bases. This CDR3 has 15 residues.

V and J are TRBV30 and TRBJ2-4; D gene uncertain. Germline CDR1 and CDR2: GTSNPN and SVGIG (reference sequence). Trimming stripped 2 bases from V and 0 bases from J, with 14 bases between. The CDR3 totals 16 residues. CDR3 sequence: CAWSSQGILAKNIQYF. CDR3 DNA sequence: TGTGCCTGGAGTTCCCAAGGCATCCTAGCCAAAAACATTCAGTACTTC. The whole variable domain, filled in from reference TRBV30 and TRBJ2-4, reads SQTIHQWPATLVQPVGSPLSLECTVEGTSNPNLYWYRQAAGRGLQLLFYSVGIGQISSEVPQNLSASRPQDRQFILSSKKLLLSDSGFYLCAWSSQGILAKNIQYFGAGTRLSVL.

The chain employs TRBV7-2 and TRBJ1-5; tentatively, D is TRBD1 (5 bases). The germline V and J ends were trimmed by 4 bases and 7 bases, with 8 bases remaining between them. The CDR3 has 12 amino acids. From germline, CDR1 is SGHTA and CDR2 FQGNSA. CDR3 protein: CASSWGDQPQHF. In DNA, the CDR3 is TGTGCCAGCAGCTGGGGGGACCAGCCCCAGCATTTT. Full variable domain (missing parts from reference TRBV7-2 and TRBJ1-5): GAGVSQSPSNKVTEKGKDVELRCDPISGHTALYWYRQSLGQGLEFLIYFQGNSAPDKSGLPSDRFSAERTGGSVSTLTIQRTQQEDSAVYLCASSWGDQPQHFGDGTRLSIL.

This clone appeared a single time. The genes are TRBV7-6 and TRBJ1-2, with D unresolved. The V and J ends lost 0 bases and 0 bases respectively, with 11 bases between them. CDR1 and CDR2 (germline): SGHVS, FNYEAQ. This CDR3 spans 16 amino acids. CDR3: CASSLALGEPNYGYTF. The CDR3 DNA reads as TGTGCCAGCAGCTTAGCGCTAGGAGAACCTAACTATGGCTACACCTTC. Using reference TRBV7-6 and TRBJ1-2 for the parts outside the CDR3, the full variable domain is GAGVSQSPRYKVTKRGQDVALRCDPISGHVSLYWYRQALGQGPEFLTYFNYEAQQDKSGLPNDRFSAERPEGSISTLTIQRTEQRDSAMYRCASSLALGEPNYGYTFGSGTRLTVV.

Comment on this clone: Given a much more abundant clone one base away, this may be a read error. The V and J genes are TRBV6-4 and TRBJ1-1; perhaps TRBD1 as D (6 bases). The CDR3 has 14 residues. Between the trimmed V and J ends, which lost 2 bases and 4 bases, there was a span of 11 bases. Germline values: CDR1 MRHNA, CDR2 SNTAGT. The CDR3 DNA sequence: TGTGCCAGCAGTGACGGAGGGGGGGGCACTGAAGCTTTCTTT. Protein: CASSDGGGGTEAFF.

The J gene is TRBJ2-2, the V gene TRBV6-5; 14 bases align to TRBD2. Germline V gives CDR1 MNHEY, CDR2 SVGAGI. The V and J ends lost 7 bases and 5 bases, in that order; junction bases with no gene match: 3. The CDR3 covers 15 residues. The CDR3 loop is CASIGLAGGTGELFF. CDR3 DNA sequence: TGTGCCAGCATCGGACTAGCGGGGGGTACCGGGGAGCTGTTTTTT.

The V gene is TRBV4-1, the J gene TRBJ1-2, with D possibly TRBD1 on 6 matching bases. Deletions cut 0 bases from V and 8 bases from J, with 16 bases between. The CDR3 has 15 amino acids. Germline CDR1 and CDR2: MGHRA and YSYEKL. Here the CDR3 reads CASSQDFRTARGYTF. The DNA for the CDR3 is TGCGCCAGCAGCCAAGATTTCCGGACAGCTAGGGGCTACACCTTC.